Only one count was recorded for the clone carrying this T cell receptor beta chain. The entry originates in a study of control samples from healthy donors and cancer patients. Produced via immunoSEQ multiplex PCR; TCRdb's table is partial and in-frame only. The sample includes about 72,000 clones, roughly 92% seen only once; the top ten take 5% to 6%. The CDR3 covers 16 residues. CDR1 and CDR2 (germline): SGDLS, YYNGEE. Trimming pared 0 bases from V and 11 bases from J, leaving 21 bases between. V usage is TRBV9 and J usage is TRBJ2-1; D is unclear. Source material: blood. The sequence derives from an older woman in good health. CDR3 in amino acids: CASSVADGGSTMKQFF. DNA for the CDR3: TGTGCCAGCAGCGTAGCAGATGGTGGTAGTACAATGAAGCAGTTCTTC.